This TCR beta chain was obtained from a study of T cell responses to AZD1222 COVID-19 vaccine. TCRdb keeps only in-frame clones here, not all; method: immunoSEQ multiplex PCR. Among around 150,000 clones listed, roughly 80% were seen once. Study findings and constraints: Females made up more of the donors, who were largely white British, and clonal diversity may have come out too low. Repertoires were collected only later (after the peak T cell response had occurred). CD4 TCRs covered the whole spike, strongest at regions 160-218 and 743-854. Baseline testing showed seropositivity in only five to seven AZD1222 recipients.

Points on this clone: What it recognizes is unknown.

This sequence was found in an adult in good health. The sequencing used peripheral blood, collected on day 0 of AZD1222 vaccination.

The CDR3 DNA follows: TGTGCCAGCAGCGTAGGGGATTTTAATGAAAAACTGTTTTTT. Its translation is CASSVGDFNEKLFF. The chain employs TRBV9 and TRBJ1-4; D unresolved. V dropped 0 bases and J dropped 4 bases, with 7 bases sitting between them. The CDR3 spans 14 residues. Germline V lookup: CDR1 SGDLS, CDR2 YYNGEE.